Each of the 9 T cell receptor beta chains below was sequenced from the same sample in a study of long-term antiretroviral therapy in people with HIV. Assay version v3.0 of immunoSEQ was used, and it was run at survey level. Libraries were prepared by immunoSEQ multiplex PCR; TCRdb keeps only in-frame clonotypes and omits some of them. The table has approximately 25,000 clones, 90% to 95% seen once. This sample comprised unsorted PBMCs, obtained 7.6 years after starting antiretroviral therapy. Every receptor here comes from a middle-aged woman with HIV.

The rearrangement joins TRBV30 to TRBJ1-1; 7 bases are a match to TRBD1. This CDR3 spans 16 amino acids. Germline CDR1 is GTSNPN and CDR2 is SVGIG (reference sequence). J gave up 10 bases and V 4 bases, and 21 bases lay outside the gene matches. The CDR3 sequence: CAWTRLQGTLNSGAFF. CDR3 DNA: TGTGCCTGGACCCGACTACAGGGGACACTCAACTCGGGAGCTTTCTTT.

This clone was found once. The chain couples TRBV18 to TRBJ2-3; 7 positions match TRBD2. Germline-derived CDR1 and CDR2 are KGHSH and LQKENI. The CDR3 loop spans 16 amino acids. J gave up 1 base and V 0 bases, and 4 bases lay outside the gene matches. The CDR3 reads CASSPPTGGGTDTQYF. In nucleotides, the CDR3 is TGTGCCAGCTCACCACCCACGGGGGGAGGCACAGATACGCAGTATTTT.

The chain couples TRBV29-1 to TRBJ1-3; 7 bases agree with TRBD1. CDR1 is SQVTM and CDR2 is ANQGSEA in the germline V gene. This CDR3 has 14 residues. Losses at the gene ends were 7 bases for V and 4 bases for J; bases not matched to a gene: 10. The CDR3: CSADPDRSGNTIYF. CDR3 nucleotide sequence: TGCAGCGCCGACCCGGACAGGTCGGGAAACACCATATATTTT.

V and J are TRBV4-3 and TRBJ2-7; D remains ambiguous. V was clipped by 0 bases and J by 6 bases, with 15 bases between them. Germline V gene sequence: CDR1 LGHNA, CDR2 YSLEER. This CDR3 is 15 amino acids long. CDR3 region: CASSQDYGAQREQYF. CDR3 nucleotide sequence: TGCGCCAGCAGCCAAGATTACGGTGCCCAGCGCGAGCAGTACTTC.

This clone was recorded once. Here the CDR3 reads CASTPVTNYGYTF. The CDR3 nucleotides are TGTGCCAGCACCCCCGTTACTAACTATGGCTACACCTTC. The chain is built from TRBV6-5 and TRBJ1-2; D is unclear. This CDR3 is 13 amino acids long. Germline CDR1 and CDR2: MNHEY and SVGAGI. Trimming removed 7 bases from V and 0 bases from J, with 9 bases in between.

The CDR3, as DNA: TGTGCCAGCAGCTTGGTAGCGGATGATGAGAATCAGCCCCAGCATTTT. Translating gives CASSLVADDENQPQHF. This sequence joins TRBV5-4 and TRBJ1-5; the D is unclear. Trimming stripped 0 bases from V and 4 bases from J, with 14 bases between. CDR3 length: 16 amino acids. Germline V gene lookup returns CDR1 SGHNT and CDR2 YYREEE (reference sequence).

This clone was seen only a few times. V gene TRBV7-3 combines with J gene TRBJ2-1, with TRBD2 matching over 14 bases. V was pared by 6 bases and J by 7 bases, with 5 bases of the junction left unmatched. Per the germline V gene, CDR1 is SGHTA and CDR2 is FQGTGA. The CDR3 runs to 15 residues. The CDR3 coding sequence is TGTGCCAGCAGGTCCGGACTAGCGGGGGGAAATGAGCAGTTCTTC. Residues: CASRSGLAGGNEQFF.

This chain connects TRBV7-2 to TRBJ1-2; TRBD1 aligns across 11 bases. V was pared by 5 bases and J by 2 bases, with 4 bases of the junction left unmatched. This CDR3 region has 15 residues. Germline V CDR1 and CDR2: SGHTA, FQGNSA. CDR3 in amino acids: CASSLWTGGNYGYTF. As DNA, the CDR3 is TGTGCCAGCAGCCTATGGACAGGGGGCAACTATGGCTACACCTTC.

This clone occurred once. The gene calls are TRBV5-4 and TRBJ2-7; D is possibly TRBD2 (6 bases). This CDR3 has 13 residues. Trimming cost V 0 bases and J 4 bases, with 8 bases left between them. Germline V gives CDR1 SGHNT, CDR2 YYREEE (reference sequence). CDR3 region: CASSLAAGYEQYF. The CDR3 nucleotides read TGTGCCAGCAGCTTGGCCGCGGGGTACGAGCAGTACTTC.